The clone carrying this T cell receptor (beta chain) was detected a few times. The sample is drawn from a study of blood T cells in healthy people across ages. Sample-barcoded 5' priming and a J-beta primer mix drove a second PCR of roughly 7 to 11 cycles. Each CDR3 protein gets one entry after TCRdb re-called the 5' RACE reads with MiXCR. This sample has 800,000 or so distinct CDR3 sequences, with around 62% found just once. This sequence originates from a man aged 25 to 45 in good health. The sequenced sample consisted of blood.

CDR3 residues: CATSIRNQPQHF. For the CDR3, the DNA is TGTGCCACCAGCATAAGGAATCAGCCCCAGCATTTT. The rearrangement links TRBV15 to TRBJ1-5; D gene ambiguous. Between the trimmed V and J ends, which lost 4 bases and 4 bases, there was a span of 5 bases. This CDR3 has 12 residues. Germline CDR1 LNHNV, CDR2 YYDKDF (reference sequence).